The present entry profiles one T cell receptor beta chain with its context. The record originates from a study of blood T cell repertoires in COVID-19. Libraries were prepared by immunoSEQ multiplex PCR; TCRdb keeps only in-frame clonotypes and omits some of them. The sample contains approximately 37,000 clones, roughly 88% of which appear only once. The germline V gene encodes CDR1 MNHEY and CDR2 SMNVEV (reference sequence). The CDR3 is 13 residues long. The V gene lost 3 bases and the J gene lost 0 bases, with 5 bases spanning the gap. The sequenced sample was peripheral blood. The rearrangement uses TRBV27 and TRBJ1-1; unclear D gene. The receptor's source is a woman in her 70s with acute or convalescent COVID-19. CDR3 amino acids: CASSFWLNTEAFF. The CDR3 coding sequence is TGTGCCAGCAGTTTTTGGCTGAACACTGAAGCTTTCTTT.